The rows below give T cell receptor beta chains drawn from one sample of a study of STAT3 mutations in large granular lymphocyte leukemia. TCRdb's table, derived via immunoSEQ multiplex PCR, lists solely in-frame clones and lacks some. Altogether approximately 27,000 clones are present, over 60% being singletons, with the ten largest covering about 32%. Sequencing used peripheral blood mononuclear cells. Receptor source: a woman in her fifties or sixties with T-cell large granular lymphocyte leukemia. Some clones in this sample may be carry-over from other donors' samples. Each CDR3 is given with its conserved first and last residue. A D gene is named only where the DNA matches it firmly. Only part of the rows carry a size: once, few, many, or a class if the clone is expanded.

D gene	clone size	J gene	V gene	CDR3 protein	CDR3 DNA
TRBD2	-	TRBJ2-1	TRBV9	CASSVQGTSRRNEQFF	TGTGCCAGCAGCGTACAGGGGACTAGCCGGCGGAATGAGCAGTTCTTC
-	-	TRBJ2-7	TRBV5-1	CASSLFPGDYEQYF	TGCGCCAGCAGCTTGTTCCCGGGGGACTACGAGCAGTACTTC
-	-	TRBJ1-2	TRBV29-1	CSAGRTNYGYTF	TGCAGCGCGGGACGGACGAACTATGGCTACACCTTC
-	few	TRBJ1-4	TRBV19	CASSPGVSNEKLFF	TGTGCCAGTAGTCCGGGGGTCTCAAATGAAAAACTGTTTTTT
TRBD2	-	TRBJ2-3	TRBV6-6	CATDEAAGGFTQYF	TGTGCCACCGACGAAGCGGCGGGAGGGTTCACGCAGTATTTT
TRBD2	-	TRBJ2-7	TRBV5-1	CASSPRVAGSYEQYF	TGCGCCAGCAGCCCCCGGGTAGCGGGGTCCTACGAGCAGTACTTC
-	-	TRBJ2-6	TRBV7-9	CASSLGNSGANVLTF	TGTGCCAGCAGCTTAGGAAACTCTGGGGCCAACGTCCTGACTTTC
-	-	TRBJ2-7	TRBV5-1	CASSTTGDRVSYEQYF	TGCGCCAGCAGCACAACGGGCGACAGAGTATCCTACGAGCAGTACTTC
-	-	TRBJ2-1	TRBV7-7	CASSKRAGDNEQFF	TGTGCTAGCAGCAAGAGGGCCGGGGACAATGAGCAGTTCTTC
-	-	TRBJ2-2	TRBV4-3	CASSQDVGRGGELFF	TGCGCCAGCAGCCAAGATGTGGGACGCGGCGGGGAGCTGTTTTTT
-	once	TRBJ1-2	TRBV7-9	CASSGGTTANYGYTF	TGTGCCAGCAGCGGAGGGACAACAGCTAACTATGGCTACACCTTC
TRBD2	few	TRBJ2-2	TRBV5-1	CASSQGLVNTGELFF	TGCGCCAGCAGTCAAGGACTAGTAAACACCGGGGAGCTGTTTTTT
-	-	TRBJ1-2	TRBV4-2	CASSQDPAYGYTF	TGTGCCAGCAGCCAAGATCCAGCTTATGGCTACACCTTC
-	-	TRBJ2-3	TRBV15	CATSSETMAGATDTQYF	TGTGCCACCAGCAGTGAAACTATGGCGGGGGCCACAGATACGCAGTATTTT
TRBD1	-	TRBJ1-2	TRBV18	CASSPQDRGLAGYTF	TGTGCCAGCTCACCTCAGGACAGGGGGCTAGCTGGCTACACCTTC
TRBD2	-	TRBJ2-5	TRBV30	CAWRGAGVETQYF	TGTGCCTGGAGGGGAGCGGGAGTGGAGACCCAGTACTTC
TRBD1	-	TRBJ2-7	TRBV27	CASRNSGQGASYEQYF	TGTGCCAGCAGGAATTCGGGACAGGGGGCTTCCTACGAGCAGTACTTC
-	-	TRBJ2-5	TRBV11-2	CASSYAAETQYF	TGTGCCAGCAGCTACGCGGCCGAGACCCAGTACTTC